The 15 T cell receptor beta chains below come from one sample, sequenced in a study of PD-L1 blockade in urothelial cancer. Time point of the sample: pretreatment peripheral blood. TCRdb's table, derived via immunoSEQ multiplex PCR, lists solely in-frame clones and lacks some. The table includes over 75,000 clones, about 84% detected once. Material: PBMCs, obtained around atezolizumab (anti-PD-L1) treatment. Receptor source: a man aged 55 to 70 with urothelial cancer.

V usage is TRBV19 and J usage is TRBJ2-2; 9 bases are shared with TRBD1. Germline assignment: CDR1 LNHDA and CDR2 SQIVND (reference sequence). The V and J ends lost 4 bases and 3 bases, in that order; junction bases with no gene match: 3. This CDR3 region has 15 residues. The CDR3: CASSSTGGYTGELFF. CDR3 coding DNA: TGTGCCAGTAGTAGCACAGGGGGCTACACCGGGGAGCTGTTTTTT.

This clone has just a few counts. This CDR3 is CAWTPPGGDGYGYTF. The CDR3 region has the DNA TGTGCCTGGACTCCCCCAGGGGGCGATGGCTATGGCTACACCTTC. The rearrangement joins TRBV30 to TRBJ1-2; 8 bases line up with TRBD1. This CDR3 is 15 amino acids long. V dropped 4 bases and J dropped 4; count of bases not matched to a gene: 11. Germline CDR1 is GTSNPN and CDR2 is SVGIG (reference sequence). Filled out from reference TRBV30 and TRBJ1-2, the complete variable domain reads SQTIHQWPATLVQPVGSPLSLECTVEGTSNPNLYWYRQAAGRGLQLLFYSVGIGQISSEVPQNLSASRPQDRQFILSSKKLLLSDSGFYLCAWTPPGGDGYGYTFGSGTRLTVV.

The chain combines TRBV11-2 with TRBJ1-1, with 7 bases lining up with TRBD1. The ends lost 3 bases at V and 11 bases at J; junction bases unmatched: 6. This CDR3 contains 12 residues. Germline assignment: CDR1 SGHAT and CDR2 FQNNGV. The CDR3 region has the DNA TGTGCCAGCAGCTTGTCGACAGGGACCGCTTTCTTT. It is translated as CASSLSTGTAFF.

The V call is TRBV6-5, the J call TRBJ1-2; perhaps TRBD1 as D (5 bases). Germline V lookup: CDR1 MNHEY, CDR2 SVGAGI. Trimming left V 4 bases short and J 5 bases short, with 17 bases between. This CDR3 contains 15 residues. The CDR3, as DNA: TGTGCCAGCAGTTCCACTCACACCGGGGGATATGGCTACACCTTC. Its protein is CASSSTHTGGYGYTF.

This clone was detected only a few times. This chain links TRBV11-3 with TRBJ2-3; D uncertain. The V end lost 0 bases, the J end lost 2 bases, and 15 bases lay between the germline ends. The CDR3 length is 17 residues. Germline assignment: CDR1 SGHNT and CDR2 YENEEA. The CDR3 protein is CASSLELNTFPTDTQYF. The DNA of the CDR3 is TGTGCCAGCAGCTTAGAGCTCAACACCTTCCCCACAGATACGCAGTATTTT.

The rearrangement joins TRBV19 to TRBJ2-1, with TRBD1 matching 7 bases. Trimming at V came to 7 bases and at J to 3 bases, leaving 3 bases not matched to a gene. In germline, CDR1 is LNHDA, CDR2 SQIVND (reference sequence). There are 13 residues in the CDR3. This chain's CDR3 is CASMAGGYNEQFF. The CDR3 bases are TGTGCCAGTATGGCAGGGGGCTACAATGAGCAGTTCTTC. Full variable domain (outside the CDR3, taken from reference TRBV19 and TRBJ2-1): DGGITQSPKYLFRKEGQNVTLSCEQNLNHDAMYWYRQDPGQGLRLIYYSQIVNDFQKGDIAEGYSVSREKKESFPLTVTSAQKNPTAFYLCASMAGGYNEQFFGPGTRLTVL.

The genes are TRBV5-1 and TRBJ2-5; possibly TRBD1 for D (6 bases). From germline, CDR1 is SGHRS and CDR2 YFSETQ. This CDR3 contains 14 residues. Trimming stripped 1 base from V and 3 bases from J, with 10 bases between. The CDR3 is CASSLRDNKETQYF. The DNA for the CDR3 is TGCGCCAGCAGCTTGCGGGACAATAAAGAGACCCAGTACTTC.

The chain is built from TRBV19 and TRBJ1-5; D is uncertain. CDR1 and CDR2 (germline): LNHDA, SQIVND (reference sequence). This CDR3 has 15 residues. Deletions cut 7 bases from V and 7 bases from J, with 20 bases between. The CDR3 region is CASTPSREAGQPQHF. The CDR3, as DNA: TGTGCCAGTACTCCATCGAGGGAGGCGGGACAGCCCCAGCATTTT.

The V call is TRBV2, the J call TRBJ1-1; 7 positions match TRBD1. The junction had 7 bases not matched to a gene; V was cut back by 11 bases and J by 1 base. The germline gives CDR1 SNHLY, CDR2 FYNNEI. The CDR3 covers 13 residues. CDR3 in amino acids: CARNRDRNTEAFF. The CDR3 nucleotides are TGTGCCCGGAACCGGGACAGGAACACTGAAGCTTTCTTT. Drawing the rest from reference TRBV2 and TRBJ1-1, the complete variable domain is EPEVTQTPSHQVTQMGQEVILRCVPISNHLYFYWYRQILGQKVEFLVSFYNNEISEKSEIFDDQFSVERPDGSNFTLKIRSTKLEDSAMYFCARNRDRNTEAFFGQGTRLTVV.

The chain carries TRBV5-5 and TRBJ2-2, with D possibly TRBD2 on 7 matching bases. With 6 bases removed from V and 1 base from J, the gap between germline ends came to 13 bases. This CDR3 has 15 residues. Germline V gene lookup returns CDR1 SGHKS and CDR2 YYEKEE (reference sequence). The DNA of the CDR3 is TGTGCCAGCATGGGGGGGCAGATGAACACCGGGGAGCTGTTTTTT. Translating gives CASMGGQMNTGELFF.

The chain uses TRBV2 and TRBJ2-7; tentative D call: TRBD2 (5 bases). The germline V gene encodes CDR1 SNHLY and CDR2 FYNNEI. V was clipped by 5 bases and J by 2 bases, with 10 bases between them. The CDR3 has 13 amino acids. CDR3 in DNA: TGTGCCAGCAGTCCGGACGGGACCTACGAGCAGTACTTC. Residues: CASSPDGTYEQYF.

The chain is built from TRBV13 and TRBJ2-7, with TRBD2 matching over 9 bases. CDR1 is PRHDT, CDR2 FYEKMQ, per germline (reference sequence). V gave up 5 bases and J gave up 3 bases; unmatched junction bases: 11. This CDR3 is built from 16 residues. CDR3: CASSTRPGLAYYEQYF. The CDR3 DNA reads as TGTGCCAGCAGCACCCGACCGGGACTAGCCTACTACGAGCAGTACTTC.

The chain recombines TRBV2 with TRBJ2-1; D not resolved. V lost 8 bases, J lost 3 bases, and 14 bases lay in between. CDR1 is SNHLY and CDR2 is FYNNEI in the germline V gene. The CDR3 is 14 amino acids. In DNA form, the CDR3 reads TGTGCCAGCGCCCGTACAGCCTACTACAATGAGCAGTTCTTC. It specifies CASARTAYYNEQFF.

The V gene is TRBV28, the J gene TRBJ1-5; TRBD1 agrees at 8 bases. The CDR3 spans 14 residues. Trimming took 8 bases from V and 7 from J; bases not matched to a gene: 10. Germline V gene data show CDR1 as MDHEN and CDR2 as SYDVKM. The CDR3 here is CASVDRAIKQPQHF. The DNA for the CDR3 is TGTGCCAGCGTGGACAGGGCGATTAAACAGCCCCAGCATTTT. The full variable domain, with the rest looked up from reference TRBV28 and TRBJ1-5, is DVKVTQSSRYLVKRTGEKVFLECVQDMDHENMFWYRQDPGLGLRLIYFSYDVKMKEKGDIPEGYSVSREKKERFSLILESASTNQTSMYLCASVDRAIKQPQHFGDGTRLSIL.

The chain combines TRBV10-2 with TRBJ1-5, with TRBD1 matching 11 bases. Losses at the gene ends were 8 bases for V and 0 bases for J; bases not matched to a gene: 9. Germline V gene data show CDR1 as WSHSY and CDR2 as SAAADI. The CDR3 totals 17 residues. The CDR3 sequence is CASGTGGGSHSNQPQHF. DNA for the CDR3: TGCGCCAGCGGGACAGGGGGAGGATCGCATAGCAATCAGCCCCAGCATTTT.